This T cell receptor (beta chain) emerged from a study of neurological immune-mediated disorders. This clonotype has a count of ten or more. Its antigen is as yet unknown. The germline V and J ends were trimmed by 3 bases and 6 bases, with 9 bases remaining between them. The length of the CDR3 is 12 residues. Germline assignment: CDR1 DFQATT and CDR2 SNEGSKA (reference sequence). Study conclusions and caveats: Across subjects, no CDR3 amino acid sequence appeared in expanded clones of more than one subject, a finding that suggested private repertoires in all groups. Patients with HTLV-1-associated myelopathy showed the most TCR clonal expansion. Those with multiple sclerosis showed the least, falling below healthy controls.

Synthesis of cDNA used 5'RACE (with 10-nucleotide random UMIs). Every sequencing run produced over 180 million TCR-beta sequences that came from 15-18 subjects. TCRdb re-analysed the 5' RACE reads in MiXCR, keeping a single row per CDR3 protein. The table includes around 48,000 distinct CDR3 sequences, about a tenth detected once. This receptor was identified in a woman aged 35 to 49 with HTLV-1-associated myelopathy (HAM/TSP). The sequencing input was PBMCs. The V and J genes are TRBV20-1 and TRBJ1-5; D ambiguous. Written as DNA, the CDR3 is TGCAGTGCTAGTAATCCCGGTCAGCCCCAGCATTTT. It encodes CSASNPGQPQHF.